These 12 T cell receptor beta chains share one sample of origin, sequenced in a study of blood T cells in healthy people across ages. A second roughly 6 to 11 cycle PCR used barcoded and J-beta primers. TCRdb analysed the 5' RACE reads with MiXCR anew, one entry per CDR3 protein. This sample has approximately 1.5 million distinct CDR3 sequences, with approximately 42% found just once. Input material: blood. All receptors come from a woman between 18 and 29 years old in good health.

The sample holds a few counts of this clonotype. The gene calls are TRBV6-2 or TRBV6-3 and TRBJ1-2; D is possibly TRBD1 (5 bases). Germline values: CDR1 MNHEY, CDR2 SVGEGT. Trimming cost V 6 bases and J 8 bases, with 13 bases left between them. The CDR3 length is 12 residues. CDR3 DNA: TGTGCCAGCAGCCGCAGGGTTGACGGCTACACCTTC. Protein sequence: CASSRRVDGYTF.

This rearrangement joins TRBV30 to TRBJ2-5; D may be TRBD2 (5 bases). Germline V CDR1 and CDR2: GTSNPN, SVGIG (reference sequence). This CDR3 is built from 15 residues. V was clipped by 2 bases and J by 0 bases, with 13 bases between them. CDR3 loop: CAWSNMRADQETQYF. As DNA, the CDR3 is TGTGCCTGGAGTAATATGAGGGCCGACCAAGAGACCCAGTACTTC.

V gene TRBV7-8 combines with J gene TRBJ1-1; 7 nucleotides align to TRBD1. V shed 6 bases and J 4 bases; nucleotides not matched to a gene: 11. CDR3 size: 15 residues. Looked up from germline, CDR1 is SGHVS and CDR2 is FQNEAQ. The DNA of the CDR3 is TGTGCCAGCAGTCAAGCAACAGGGGCCGGCACTGAAGCTTTCTTT. It codes for CASSQATGAGTEAFF.

This clonotype was seen ten or more times. CDR3 bases: TGCGCCAGCAGCTCAGGACTAGCGGGAGTGGATACGCAGTATTTT. Its translation: CASSSGLAGVDTQYF. This chain joins TRBV5-1 and TRBJ2-3, with 13 bases lining up with TRBD2. CDR3 size: 15 residues. The J segment lost 6 bases and the V segment lost 3 bases, leaving 4 bases of the junction unmatched. The germline V gene encodes CDR1 SGHRS and CDR2 YFSETQ.

The chain has TRBV9 and TRBJ2-1, with TRBD2 matching 9 bases. V dropped 0 bases and J dropped 7; count of bases not matched to a gene: 5. The CDR3 covers 15 residues. Germline CDR1 and CDR2: SGDLS and YYNGEE. CDR3 DNA sequence: TGTGCCAGCAGCGTAGCGGCGGGAGGGGGAAATGAGCAGTTCTTC. It codes for CASSVAAGGGNEQFF.

This clonotype showed up just a few times. The chain links TRBV5-1 to TRBJ2-7; weak D call: TRBD2 (6 bases). The CDR3 is made up of 15 amino acids. V was clipped by 6 bases and J by 1 base, with 17 bases between them. Germline loops: CDR1 SGHRS, CDR2 YFSETQ. CDR3 nucleotide sequence: TGCGCCAGCACCGACCGGGACTCCGTTTCCTACGAGCAGTACTTC. Translating it yields CASTDRDSVSYEQYF.

V gene TRBV7-9 combines with J gene TRBJ2-1; maybe TRBD2 (6 bases). V was clipped by 2 bases and J by 8 bases, with 13 bases between them. From germline, CDR1 is SEHNR and CDR2 FQNEAQ (reference sequence). This CDR3 has 14 residues. CDR3 nucleotides: TGTGCCAGCAGCTTAACTCTAGCGTCCGATGAGCAGTTCTTC. Protein: CASSLTLASDEQFF.

V usage is TRBV9 and J usage is TRBJ2-3; the D is unclear. V dropped 0 bases and J dropped 0 bases, with 8 bases sitting between them. The CDR3 covers 15 residues. Germline lookup yields CDR1 SGDLS and CDR2 YYNGEE. The CDR3 here is CASSVEGTSTDTQYF. The CDR3, as DNA: TGTGCCAGCAGCGTAGAAGGCACGAGCACAGATACGCAGTATTTT.

Written as DNA, the CDR3 is TGTGCCAGCAGTCATCCGGGTACTAACTATGGCTACACCTTC. Amino acids: CASSHPGTNYGYTF. V and J are TRBV16 and TRBJ1-2; D not certain. Germline CDR1 KGHSY, CDR2 FQNENV. The V gene lost 6 bases and the J gene lost 0 bases, with 11 bases spanning the gap. The CDR3 length is 14 residues.

The chain couples TRBV20-1 to TRBJ2-4; TRBD2 aligns across 13 bases. The J call may be faulty, since TRBJ2-7 better matches the DNA end. The CDR3 runs to 16 residues. Germline CDR1 and CDR2: DFQATT and SNEGSKA (reference sequence). Written as DNA, the CDR3 is TGCAGTGCTAGAGGGACTAGCGGGGGTCTGAGCTACGAGCAGTACTTC. It yields the protein CSARGTSGGLSYEQYF.

The genes are TRBV12-3 or TRBV12-4 and TRBJ2-1, with 10 bases identical to TRBD2. The CDR3 is 20 residues long. The V gene end was trimmed by 2 bases and the J gene end by 2 bases; junction bases not matched to a gene: 15. CDR3 sequence (DNA): TGTGCCAGCAGTTTATTCCAGCGGGGGGGCCGAGGGGGTCCCTACAATGAGCAGTTCTTC. Encoded protein: CASSLFQRGGRGGPYNEQFF.

J is TRBJ1-4 and V is TRBV7-2; D may be TRBD1 (5 bases). The germline V gene encodes CDR1 SGHTA and CDR2 FQGNSA. CDR3 length: 15 amino acids. With 2 bases removed from V and 4 bases from J, the gap between germline ends came to 11 bases. CDR3 sequence reads: CASSLFGGINEKLFF. In nucleotides, the CDR3 is TGTGCCAGCAGCTTATTTGGGGGGATTAATGAAAAACTGTTTTTT.